This entry is about one T cell receptor (beta chain). The time point here: persistent/refractory GD, antithyroid drugs over 5 years with positive TRAb. Generation of the TCR library employed RNA extracted from PBMCs. Researchers made TCR beta libraries by using iRepertoire HTBI primers and running Arm-PCR on CDR3 regions. TCRdb re-derived calls from the multiplex PCR reads in MiXCR, one entry per CDR3 protein. This table has under 500,000 distinct CDR3 sequences, roughly 20% appearing once. This record comes from a study of regulatory T cells in long-lasting Graves disease. Trimming took off 4 bases at V and 14 bases at J, with 18 bases between the two ends. The CDR3 spans 13 residues. Germline V gene data show CDR1 as SGHRS and CDR2 as YFSETQ.

The chain uses TRBV5-1 and TRBJ2-2; TRBD2 is a possible D gene (6 bases). The sample was peripheral blood mononuclear cells (PBMCs), taken when the disease was refractory, from a patient treated with antithyroid drugs. This TCR was sampled from a female donor with Graves disease. In DNA form, the CDR3 reads TGCGCCAGCAGCCCCGCTTCCGGGGGTTACCTGTTTTTT. Translating gives CASSPASGGYLFF.